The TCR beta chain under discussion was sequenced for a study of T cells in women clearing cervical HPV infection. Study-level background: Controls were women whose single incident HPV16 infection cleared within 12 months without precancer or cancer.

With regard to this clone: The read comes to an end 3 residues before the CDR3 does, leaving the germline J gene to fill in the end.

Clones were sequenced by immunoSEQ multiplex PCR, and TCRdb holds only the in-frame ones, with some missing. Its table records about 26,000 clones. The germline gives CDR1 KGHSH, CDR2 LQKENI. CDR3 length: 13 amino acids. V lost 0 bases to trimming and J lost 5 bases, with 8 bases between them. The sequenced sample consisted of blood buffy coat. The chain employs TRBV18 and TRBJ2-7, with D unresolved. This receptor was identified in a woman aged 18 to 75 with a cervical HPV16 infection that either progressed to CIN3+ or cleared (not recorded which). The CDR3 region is CASSPPGRNEQYF. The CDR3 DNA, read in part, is TGTGCCAGCTCACCACCGGGCAGAAACGAG.